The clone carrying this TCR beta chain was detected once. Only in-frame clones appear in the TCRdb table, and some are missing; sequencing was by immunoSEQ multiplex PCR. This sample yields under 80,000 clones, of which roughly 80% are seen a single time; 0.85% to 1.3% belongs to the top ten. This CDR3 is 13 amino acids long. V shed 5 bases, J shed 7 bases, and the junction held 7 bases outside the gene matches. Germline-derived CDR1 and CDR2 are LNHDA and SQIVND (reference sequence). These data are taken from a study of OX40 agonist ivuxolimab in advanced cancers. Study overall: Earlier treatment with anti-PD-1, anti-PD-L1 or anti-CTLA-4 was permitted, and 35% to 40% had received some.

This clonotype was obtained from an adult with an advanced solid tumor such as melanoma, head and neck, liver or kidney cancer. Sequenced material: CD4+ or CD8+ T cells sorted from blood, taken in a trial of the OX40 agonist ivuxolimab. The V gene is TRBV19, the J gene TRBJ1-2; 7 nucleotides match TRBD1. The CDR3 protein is CASSSTGLGGYTF. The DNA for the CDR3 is TGTGCCAGTAGTTCGACAGGGCTGGGTGGCTACACCTTC.